This record looks at one T cell receptor beta chain sequence and its context. CDR3 length: 13 amino acids. Germline V CDR1 and CDR2: LNHDA, SQIVND (reference sequence). The ends were cut back, 6 bases at V and 6 bases at J, with 15 bases in the middle. This record belongs to a study of blood T cell repertoires in COVID-19. On the study more broadly: Material from acute and convalescent COVID-19 was sourced from the United States, Italy and Spain. PBMCs, B-cell-depleted T cells, or T cells provided the cDNA or gDNA that made up the material.

Per the original data handling: Estimates of nucleated cell counts were drawn from the amplification of reference gene primers. TCRdb's table, derived via immunoSEQ multiplex PCR, lists solely in-frame clones and lacks some. The V and J calls and the clone size are those of that table, but D and trimming were determined from the DNA. The sample consists of some 31,000 clones, 70% to 90% of them appearing once. Sequencing was performed on peripheral blood. The chain employs TRBV19 and TRBJ2-7; TRBD1 is a possible D gene (6 bases). This TCR came from a man between 65 and 85 years old with active COVID-19. The CDR3 region has the DNA TGTGCCAGTAGGGAGCAACAGGGTGGCGAGCAGTACTTC. This encodes CASREQQGGEQYF.